Following are 7 T cell receptor beta chains from one sample sequenced in a study of regulatory dendritic cells for organ transplantation. Sequenced by immunoSEQ multiplex PCR; TCRdb stores in-frame clones only, minus some. Counted here are approximately 12,000 clones, just under 80% occurring once; the ten biggest clones make up roughly 0.98%. Sorted subsets were CFSE-labeled and cultured 4 to 6 days with allogeneic dendritic cells. These receptors' targets are unknown. Source material: naive CD8+ T cells from blood cultured with regulatory dendritic cells. Subset in this sample: CD45RA+ naive T cells. All receptors derive from a human donor in good health.

The chain joins TRBV19 to TRBJ1-3, with no clear D. The germline V gene has CDR1 LNHDA and CDR2 SQIVND (reference sequence). Deletions cut 3 bases from V and 2 bases from J, with 5 bases between. The CDR3 sequence is 13 residues long. The CDR3, as DNA: TGTGCCAGTAGTATTGGGCCTGGAAACACCATATATTTT. Amino acid sequence: CASSIGPGNTIYF. Full variable domain (outside the CDR3, taken from reference TRBV19 and TRBJ1-3): DGGITQSPKYLFRKEGQNVTLSCEQNLNHDAMYWYRQDPGQGLRLIYYSQIVNDFQKGDIAEGYSVSREKKESFPLTVTSAQKNPTAFYLCASSIGPGNTIYFGEGSWLTVV.

This clone was seen once. The chain uses TRBV11-1 and TRBJ1-1; D is undetermined. V shed 7 bases and J shed 7 bases, with 19 bases lying between them. The CDR3 runs 14 residues. From germline, CDR1 is SGHAT and CDR2 FQDESV (reference sequence). The CDR3 nucleotides are TGTGCCAGCAACCCATTACGAGGTGAGGGTGAAGCTTTCTTT. Translating it yields CASNPLRGEGEAFF.

This chain connects TRBV7-8 to TRBJ2-1, with 7 nucleotides matching TRBD1. CDR1 is SGHVS and CDR2 is FQNEAQ in the germline V gene. The CDR3 length is 16 residues. J was trimmed by 0 bases and V by 6 bases; bases with no gene match: 8. This CDR3 reads CASSPDRASSYNEQFF. The CDR3, as DNA: TGTGCCAGCAGTCCAGACAGGGCGAGCTCCTACAATGAGCAGTTCTTC. The entire variable domain, with the rest obtained from reference TRBV7-8 and TRBJ2-1, is as follows: GAGVSQSPRYKVAKRGQDVALRCDPISGHVSLFWYQQALGQGPEFLTYFQNEAQLDKSGLPSDRFFAERPEGSVSTLKIQRTQQEDSAVYLCASSPDRASSYNEQFFGPGTRLTVL.

The genes are TRBV7-9 and TRBJ1-1; maybe TRBD1 (5 bases). V was cut by 1 base and J by 3 bases, with 12 bases left in between. The CDR3 has 15 residues. Germline loops: CDR1 SEHNR, CDR2 FQNEAQ (reference sequence). CDR3 protein: CASSLGGGDYTEAFF. In nucleotides, the CDR3 is TGTGCCAGCAGCTTAGGGGGCGGAGATTACACTGAAGCTTTCTTT.

This clone was detected a few times. The genes are TRBV7-9 and TRBJ1-1; D is unclear. This CDR3 is built from 15 residues. In germline, CDR1 is SEHNR, CDR2 FQNEAQ (reference sequence). Trimming shortened V by 1 base and J by 0 bases, and 9 bases separated the two germline ends. CDR3 loop: CASSLEGGMNTEAFF. DNA of the CDR3: TGTGCCAGCAGCTTAGAGGGCGGGATGAACACTGAAGCTTTCTTT.

This clone was observed a few times. The chain combines TRBV9 with TRBJ2-7; tentatively, D is TRBD1 (6 bases). V was shortened by 0 bases and J by 0 bases, with 13 bases between the two germline ends. The CDR3 is 16 amino acids. CDR1 is SGDLS and CDR2 is YYNGEE in the germline V gene. CDR3 sequence reads: CASSVDGTLSSYEQYF. CDR3 in DNA: TGTGCCAGCAGCGTAGATGGGACACTTAGCTCCTACGAGCAGTACTTC.

The chain uses TRBV7-6 and TRBJ2-2; 9 nucleotides line up with TRBD1. V shed 5 bases and J 6 bases; nucleotides not matched to a gene: 10. Germline V lookup: CDR1 SGHVS, CDR2 FNYEAQ. CDR3 length equals 16 residues. The CDR3 protein is CASSAWTGEAPGELFF. The CDR3 DNA reads as TGTGCCAGCAGCGCGTGGACAGGGGAGGCCCCCGGGGAGCTGTTTTTT.